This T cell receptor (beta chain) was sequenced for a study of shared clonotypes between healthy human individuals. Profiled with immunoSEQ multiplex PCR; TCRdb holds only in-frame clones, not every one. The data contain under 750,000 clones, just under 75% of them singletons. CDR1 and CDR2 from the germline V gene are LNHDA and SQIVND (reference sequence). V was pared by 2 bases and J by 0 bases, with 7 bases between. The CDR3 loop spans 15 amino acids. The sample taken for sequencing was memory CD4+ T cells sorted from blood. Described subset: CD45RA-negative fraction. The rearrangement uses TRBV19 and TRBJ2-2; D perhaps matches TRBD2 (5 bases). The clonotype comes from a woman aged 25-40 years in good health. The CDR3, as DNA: TGTGCCAGTAGTATATCCGGGGCGAACACCGGGGAGCTGTTTTTT. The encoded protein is CASSISGANTGELFF.